This TCR beta chain was found in a study of T cells expressing NK-cell markers. TCRdb re-called the 5' RACE reads and catalogs CDR3 proteins one per entry, DNA excluded. Its listing shows 150,000 or so distinct CDR3 sequences. The CDR3 runs 14 residues. CDR1 and CDR2 (germline): SEHNR, FQNEAQ (reference sequence). Source material: blood T cells: a sorted CD56 or NKG2C T cell subset, CD4+ or CD8+ T cells, or bulk PBMC T cells (not recorded which). The rearrangement links TRBV7-9 to TRBJ1-4. The TCR was taken from a woman between 45 and 60 years old in good health. The chain's CDR3 is CASSLVGIGEKLFF.